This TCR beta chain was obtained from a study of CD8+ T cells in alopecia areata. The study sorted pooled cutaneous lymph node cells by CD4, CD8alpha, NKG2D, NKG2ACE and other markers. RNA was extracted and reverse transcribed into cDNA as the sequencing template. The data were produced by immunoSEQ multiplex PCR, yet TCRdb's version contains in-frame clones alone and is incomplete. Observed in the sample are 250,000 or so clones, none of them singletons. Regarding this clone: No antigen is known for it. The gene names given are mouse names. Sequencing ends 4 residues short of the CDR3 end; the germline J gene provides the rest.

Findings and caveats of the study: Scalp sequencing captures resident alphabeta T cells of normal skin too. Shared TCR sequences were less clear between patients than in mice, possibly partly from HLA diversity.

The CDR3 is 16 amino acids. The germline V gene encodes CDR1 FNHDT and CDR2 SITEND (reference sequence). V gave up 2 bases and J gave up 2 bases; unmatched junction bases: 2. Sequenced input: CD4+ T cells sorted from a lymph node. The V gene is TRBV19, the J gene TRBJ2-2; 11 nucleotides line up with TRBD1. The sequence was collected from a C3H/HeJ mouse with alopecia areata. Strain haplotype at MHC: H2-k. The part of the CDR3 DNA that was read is TGTGCCAGCAGTATCCGGGACAGGGGGAACACCGGG. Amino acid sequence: CASSIRDRGNTG. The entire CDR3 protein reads CASSIRDRGNTGQLYF.